This TCR beta chain was captured by sequencing in a study of T cells in Graves' hyperthyroidism and ophthalmopathy. There were TCR beta CDR3 regions amplified from RNA transcripts. The primer set for the first-round RT-PCR of the TCR CDR3 was HTBI. In TCRdb, the multiplex PCR reads were re-called with MiXCR into one record per CDR3 protein. The table shows 130,000 or so distinct CDR3 sequences, with about 20% occurring only once. This clonotype was obtained from a woman aged 50 to 60 with Graves' hyperthyroidism that later progressed to Graves' ophthalmopathy. Material for sequencing was blood.

CDR3 sequence (DNA): TGCAGTACCCCCGGCAGGGGGGGAAGCGAAAAACTGTTTTTT. Protein product: CSTPGRGGSEKLFF. This sequence joins TRBV20-1 and TRBJ1-4; 7 bases align to TRBD1. The CDR3 runs to 14 residues. V gave up 8 bases and J gave up 8 bases; unmatched junction bases: 14. Per the germline V gene, CDR1 is DFQATT and CDR2 is SNEGSKA (reference sequence).